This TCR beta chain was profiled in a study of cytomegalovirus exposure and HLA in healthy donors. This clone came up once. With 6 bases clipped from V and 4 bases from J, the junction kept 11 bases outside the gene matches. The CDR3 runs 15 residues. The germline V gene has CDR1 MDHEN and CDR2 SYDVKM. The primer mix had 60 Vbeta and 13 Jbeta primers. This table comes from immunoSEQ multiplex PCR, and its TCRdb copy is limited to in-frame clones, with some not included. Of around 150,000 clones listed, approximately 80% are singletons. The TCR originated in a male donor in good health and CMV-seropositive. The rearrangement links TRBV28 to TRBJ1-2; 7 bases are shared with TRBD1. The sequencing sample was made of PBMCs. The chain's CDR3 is CASSLIPGQSYGYTF. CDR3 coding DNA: TGTGCCAGCAGCTTGATTCCGGGACAGAGCTATGGCTACACCTTC.